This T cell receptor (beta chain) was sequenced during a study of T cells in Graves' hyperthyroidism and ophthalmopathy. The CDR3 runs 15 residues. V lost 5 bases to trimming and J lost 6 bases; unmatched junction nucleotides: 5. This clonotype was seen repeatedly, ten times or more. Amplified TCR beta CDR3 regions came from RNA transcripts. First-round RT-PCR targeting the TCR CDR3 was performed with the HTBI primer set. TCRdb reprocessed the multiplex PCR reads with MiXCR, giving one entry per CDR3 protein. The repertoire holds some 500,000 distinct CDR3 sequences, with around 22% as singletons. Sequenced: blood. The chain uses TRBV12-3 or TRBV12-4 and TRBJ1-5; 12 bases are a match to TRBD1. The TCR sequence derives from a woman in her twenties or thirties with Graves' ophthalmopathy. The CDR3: CASSRGQGAGQPQHF. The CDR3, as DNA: TGTGCCAGCAGTAGGGGACAGGGGGCAGGTCAGCCCCAGCATTTT.